This T cell receptor beta chain was captured by sequencing in a study of shared clonotypes between healthy human individuals. Assay used: immunoSEQ multiplex PCR; TCRdb lists only in-frame clones, some missing. The table includes over 700,000 clones, just under 75% detected once. The germline CDR1 and CDR2 sequences are KGHSH and LQKENI. The V gene end was trimmed by 3 bases and the J gene end by 0 bases; junction bases not matched to a gene: 6. This CDR3 has 16 residues. The clonotype originates from a woman in her twenties or thirties in good health. This chain uses TRBV18 with TRBJ2-7, with TRBD2 matching over 9 bases. The sequenced sample consisted of memory CD4+ T cells sorted from blood. Subset meaning: CD45RA-negative fraction. CDR3 protein: CASSPVSGRTSYEQYF. The CDR3 DNA reads as TGTGCCAGCTCACCGGTTAGCGGGAGAACCTCCTACGAGCAGTACTTC.